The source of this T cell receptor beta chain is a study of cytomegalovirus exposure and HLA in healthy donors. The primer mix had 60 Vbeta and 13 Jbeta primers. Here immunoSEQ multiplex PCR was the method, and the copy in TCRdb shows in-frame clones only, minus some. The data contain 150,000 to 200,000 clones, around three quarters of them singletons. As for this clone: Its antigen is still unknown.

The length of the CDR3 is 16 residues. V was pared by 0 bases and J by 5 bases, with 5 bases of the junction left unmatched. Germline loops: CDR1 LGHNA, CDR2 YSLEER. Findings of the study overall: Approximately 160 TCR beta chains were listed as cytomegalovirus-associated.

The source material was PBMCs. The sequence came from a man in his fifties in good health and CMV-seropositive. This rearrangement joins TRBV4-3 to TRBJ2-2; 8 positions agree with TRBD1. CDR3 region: CASSQEGQGATGELFF. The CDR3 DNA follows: TGCGCCAGCAGCCAAGAAGGCCAGGGGGCGACCGGGGAGCTGTTTTTT.